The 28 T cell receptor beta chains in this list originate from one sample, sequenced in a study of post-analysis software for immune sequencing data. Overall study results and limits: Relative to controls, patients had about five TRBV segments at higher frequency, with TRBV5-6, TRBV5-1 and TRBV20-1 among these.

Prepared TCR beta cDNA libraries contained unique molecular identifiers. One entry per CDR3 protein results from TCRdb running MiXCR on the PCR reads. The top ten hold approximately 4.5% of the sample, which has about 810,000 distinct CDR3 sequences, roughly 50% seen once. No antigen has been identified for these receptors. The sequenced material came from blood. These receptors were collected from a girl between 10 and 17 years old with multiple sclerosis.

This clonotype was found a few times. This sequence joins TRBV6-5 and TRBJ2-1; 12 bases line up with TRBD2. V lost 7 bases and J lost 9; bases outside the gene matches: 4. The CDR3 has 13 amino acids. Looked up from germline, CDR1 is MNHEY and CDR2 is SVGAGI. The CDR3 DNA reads TGTGCCAGCACCCCGACTAGCGGGGGTGAGCAGTTCTTC. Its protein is CASTPTSGGEQFF.

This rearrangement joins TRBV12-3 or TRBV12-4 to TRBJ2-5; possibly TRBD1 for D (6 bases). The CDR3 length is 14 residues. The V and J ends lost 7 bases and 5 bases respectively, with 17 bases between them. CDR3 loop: CASTPRNRVETQYF. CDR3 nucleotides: TGTGCCAGCACTCCCAGGAACAGGGTGGAGACCCAGTACTTC.

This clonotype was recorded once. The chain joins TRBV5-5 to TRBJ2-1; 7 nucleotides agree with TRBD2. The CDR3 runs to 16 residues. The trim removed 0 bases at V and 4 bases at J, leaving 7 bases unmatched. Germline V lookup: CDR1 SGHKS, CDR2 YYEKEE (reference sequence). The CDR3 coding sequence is TGTGCCAGCAGCTTGGAGTGGGCTAGCGGATACAATGAGCAGTTCTTC. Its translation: CASSLEWASGYNEQFF.

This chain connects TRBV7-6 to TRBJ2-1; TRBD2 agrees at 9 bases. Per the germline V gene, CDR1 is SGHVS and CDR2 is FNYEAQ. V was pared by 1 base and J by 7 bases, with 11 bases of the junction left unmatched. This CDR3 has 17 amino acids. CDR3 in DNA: TGTGCCAGCAGCTTAGATCAAGCGGGAGGCCATTGGAATGAGCAGTTCTTC. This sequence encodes CASSLDQAGGHWNEQFF.

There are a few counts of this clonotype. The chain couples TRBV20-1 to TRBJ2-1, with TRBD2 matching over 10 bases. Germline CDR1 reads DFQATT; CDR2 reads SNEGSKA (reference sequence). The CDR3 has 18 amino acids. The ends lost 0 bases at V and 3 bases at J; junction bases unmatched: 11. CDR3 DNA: TGCAGTGCTAGAGATGGTTTCACTAGCGGGGCCAACTACAATGAGCAGTTCTTC. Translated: CSARDGFTSGANYNEQFF.

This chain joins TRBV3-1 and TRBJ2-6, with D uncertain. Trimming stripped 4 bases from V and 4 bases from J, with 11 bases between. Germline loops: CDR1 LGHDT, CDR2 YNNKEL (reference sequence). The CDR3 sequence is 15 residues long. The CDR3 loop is CASSPTPSGANVLTF. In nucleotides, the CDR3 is TGTGCCAGCAGCCCCACGCCATCCGGGGCCAACGTCCTGACTTTC.

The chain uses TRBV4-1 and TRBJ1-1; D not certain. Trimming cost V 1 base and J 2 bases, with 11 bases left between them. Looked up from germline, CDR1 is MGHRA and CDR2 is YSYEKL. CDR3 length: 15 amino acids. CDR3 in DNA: TGCGCCAGCAGCCAAGGAGCGCTGGGAAACACTGAAGCTTTCTTT. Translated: CASSQGALGNTEAFF.

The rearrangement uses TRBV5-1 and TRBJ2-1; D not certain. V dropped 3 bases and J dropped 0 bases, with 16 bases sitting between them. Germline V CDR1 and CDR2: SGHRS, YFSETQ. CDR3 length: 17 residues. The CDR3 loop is CASSSIVGISSYNEQFF. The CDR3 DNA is TGCGCCAGCAGCTCAATCGTCGGCATTAGCTCCTACAATGAGCAGTTCTTC.

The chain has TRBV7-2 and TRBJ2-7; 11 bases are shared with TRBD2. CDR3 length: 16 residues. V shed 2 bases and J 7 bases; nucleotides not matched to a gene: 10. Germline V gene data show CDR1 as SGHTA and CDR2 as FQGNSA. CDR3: CASSLKTSGSVDEQYF. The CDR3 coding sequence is TGTGCCAGCAGCTTAAAAACTAGCGGGAGCGTTGATGAGCAGTACTTC.

CDR3 in amino acids: CASSRTPGTQYF. CDR3 DNA sequence: TGTGCCAGCAGCCGGACCCCAGGGACCCAGTACTTC. The gene calls are TRBV3-1 and TRBJ2-5, with D unclear. The V end was cut by 4 bases, the J end by 7 bases, with 10 bases between. Germline V CDR1 and CDR2: LGHDT, YNNKEL (reference sequence). The CDR3 runs 12 residues.

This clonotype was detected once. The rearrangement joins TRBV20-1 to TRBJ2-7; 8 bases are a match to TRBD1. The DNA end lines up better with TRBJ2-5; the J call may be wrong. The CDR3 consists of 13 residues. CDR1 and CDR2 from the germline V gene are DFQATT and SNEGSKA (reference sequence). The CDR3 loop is CSATSGQGKTQYF. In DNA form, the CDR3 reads TGCAGTGCCACCTCCGGACAGGGAAAGACCCAGTACTTC.

CDR3 protein: CASSLAVSGDEQYF. The CDR3 bases are TGCGCCAGCAGCTTGGCTGTGTCAGGGGACGAGCAGTACTTC. V and J are TRBV5-1 and TRBJ2-7, with TRBD1 as a possible D gene (6 bases). Germline CDR1 is SGHRS and CDR2 is YFSETQ. V was cut by 0 bases and J by 5 bases, with 12 bases left in between. The CDR3 spans 14 residues. Full variable domain (missing parts from reference TRBV5-1 and TRBJ2-7): KAGVTQTPRYLIKTRGQQVTLSCSPISGHRSVSWYQQTPGQGLQFLFEYFSETQRNKGNFPGRFSGRQFSNSRSEMNVSTLELGDSALYLCASSLAVSGDEQYFGPGTRLTVT.

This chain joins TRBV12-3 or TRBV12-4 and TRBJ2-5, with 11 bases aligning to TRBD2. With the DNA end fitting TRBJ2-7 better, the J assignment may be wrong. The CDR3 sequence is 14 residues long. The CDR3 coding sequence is TGTGCCAGCAGACCGGGACTAGCGGACTACGAGCAGTACTTC. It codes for CASRPGLADYEQYF.

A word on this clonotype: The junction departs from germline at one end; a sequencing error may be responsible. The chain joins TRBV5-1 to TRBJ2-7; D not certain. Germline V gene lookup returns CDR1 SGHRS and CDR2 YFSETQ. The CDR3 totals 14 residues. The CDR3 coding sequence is TGCGCCAGCAGCTTGTCTGGTCTCCACTACGCGCAGTACTTC. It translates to CASSLSGLHYAQYF.

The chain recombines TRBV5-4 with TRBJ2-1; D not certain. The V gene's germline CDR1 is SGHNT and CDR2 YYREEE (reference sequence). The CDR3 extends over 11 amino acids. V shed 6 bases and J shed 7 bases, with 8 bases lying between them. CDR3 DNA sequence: TGTGCCAGCACCGAAGAAAATGAGCAGTTCTTC. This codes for CASTEENEQFF.

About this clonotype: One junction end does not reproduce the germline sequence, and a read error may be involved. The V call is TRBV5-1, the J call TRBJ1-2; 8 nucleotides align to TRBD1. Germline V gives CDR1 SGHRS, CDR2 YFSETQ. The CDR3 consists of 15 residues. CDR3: CASSLARGPSDGYTF. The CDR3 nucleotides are TGCGCCAGCAGCTTGGCCAGGGGGCCCAGTGATGGTTACACCTTC.

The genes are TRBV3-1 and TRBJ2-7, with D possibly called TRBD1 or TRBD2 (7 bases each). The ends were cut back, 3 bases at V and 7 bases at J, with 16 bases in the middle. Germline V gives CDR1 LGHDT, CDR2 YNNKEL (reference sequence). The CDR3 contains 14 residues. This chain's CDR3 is CASSQDPRGGEQYF. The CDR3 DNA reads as TGTGCCAGCAGCCAGGACCCCAGGGGGGGAGAGCAGTACTTC.

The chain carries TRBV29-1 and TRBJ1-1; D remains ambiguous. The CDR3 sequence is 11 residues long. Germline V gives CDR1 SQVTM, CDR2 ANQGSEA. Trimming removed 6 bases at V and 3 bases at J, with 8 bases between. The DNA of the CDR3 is TGCAGCGTGAGCCGGGACACTGAAGCTTTCTTT. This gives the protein CSVSRDTEAFF.

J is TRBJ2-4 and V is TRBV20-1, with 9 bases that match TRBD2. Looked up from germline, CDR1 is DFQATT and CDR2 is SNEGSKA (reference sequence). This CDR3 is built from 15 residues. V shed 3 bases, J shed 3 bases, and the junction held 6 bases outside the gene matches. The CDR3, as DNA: TGCAGTGCTAGTGGAAAAGCGGGGGGCAAAAACATTCAGTACTTC. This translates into CSASGKAGGKNIQYF.

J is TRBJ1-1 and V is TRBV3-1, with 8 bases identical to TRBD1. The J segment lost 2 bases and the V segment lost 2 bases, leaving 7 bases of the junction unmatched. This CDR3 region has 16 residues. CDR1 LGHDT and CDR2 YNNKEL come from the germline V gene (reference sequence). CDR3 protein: CASSQHRGDQNTEAFF. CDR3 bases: TGTGCCAGCAGCCAACACAGGGGGGATCAAAACACTGAAGCTTTCTTT.

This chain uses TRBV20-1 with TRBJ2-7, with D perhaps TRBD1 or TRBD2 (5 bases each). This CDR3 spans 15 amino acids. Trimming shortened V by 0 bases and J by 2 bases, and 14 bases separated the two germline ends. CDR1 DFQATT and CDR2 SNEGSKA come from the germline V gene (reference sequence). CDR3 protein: CSARDRAGSPYEQYF. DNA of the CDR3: TGCAGTGCTAGAGATAGGGCAGGGAGCCCCTACGAGCAGTACTTC.

The CDR3 nucleotides read TGTGCCAGCACTGTGGGGCACCTCCAAGAGACCCAGTACTTC. Amino acid sequence: CASTVGHLQETQYF. This chain connects TRBV6-1 to TRBJ2-5; a possible D gene is TRBD1 (5 bases). V was clipped by 7 bases and J by 1 base, with 13 bases between them. This CDR3 contains 14 residues. CDR1 and CDR2 from the germline V gene are MNHNS and SASEGT.

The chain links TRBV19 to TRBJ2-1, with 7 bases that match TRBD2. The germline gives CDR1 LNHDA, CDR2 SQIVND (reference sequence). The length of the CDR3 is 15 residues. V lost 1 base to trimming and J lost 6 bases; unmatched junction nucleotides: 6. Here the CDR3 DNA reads TGTGCCAGTAGTATAGGGCGGGAGCGGTCCAATGAGCAGTTCTTC. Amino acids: CASSIGRERSNEQFF. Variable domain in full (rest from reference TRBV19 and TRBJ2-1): DGGITQSPKYLFRKEGQNVTLSCEQNLNHDAMYWYRQDPGQGLRLIYYSQIVNDFQKGDIAEGYSVSREKKESFPLTVTSAQKNPTAFYLCASSIGRERSNEQFFGPGTRLTVL.

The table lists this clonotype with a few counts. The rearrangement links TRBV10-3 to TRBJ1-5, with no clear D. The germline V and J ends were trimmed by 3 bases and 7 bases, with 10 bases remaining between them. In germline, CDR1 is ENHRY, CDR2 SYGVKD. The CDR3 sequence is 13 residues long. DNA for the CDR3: TGTGCCATCAGTGACAGAGCGGGACAGCCCCAGCATTTT. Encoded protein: CAISDRAGQPQHF.

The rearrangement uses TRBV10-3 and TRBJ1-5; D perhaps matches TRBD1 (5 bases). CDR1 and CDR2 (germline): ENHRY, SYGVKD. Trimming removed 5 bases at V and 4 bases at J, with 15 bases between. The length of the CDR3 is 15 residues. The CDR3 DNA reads TGTGCCATCAGTCCCGAGACAGCGGGGAATCAGCCCCAGCATTTT. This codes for CAISPETAGNQPQHF.

The CDR3 DNA reads as TGCAGTGCTAGAGGACAAAGCACAGATACGCAGTATTTT. Amino acids: CSARGQSTDTQYF. This sequence joins TRBV20-1 and TRBJ2-3; D is uncertain. The CDR3 length is 13 residues. Germline CDR1 and CDR2: DFQATT and SNEGSKA (reference sequence). V gave up 1 base and J gave up 0 bases, with 5 bases separating them.

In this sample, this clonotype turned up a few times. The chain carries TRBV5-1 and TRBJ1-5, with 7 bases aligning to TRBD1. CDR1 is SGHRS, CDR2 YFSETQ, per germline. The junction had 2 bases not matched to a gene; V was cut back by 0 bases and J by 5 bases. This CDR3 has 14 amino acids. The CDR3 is CASSLETGYQPQHF. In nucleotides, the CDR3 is TGCGCCAGCAGCTTGGAGACAGGGTATCAGCCCCAGCATTTT.

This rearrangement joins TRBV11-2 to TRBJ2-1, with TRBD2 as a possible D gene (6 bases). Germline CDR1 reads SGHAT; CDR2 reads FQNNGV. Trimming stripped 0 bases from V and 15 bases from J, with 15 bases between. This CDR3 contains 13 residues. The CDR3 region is CASSLDLALVGFF. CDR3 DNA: TGTGCCAGCAGCTTAGATCTAGCGTTGGTGGGGTTCTTC.